This TCR beta chain was found in a study of blood T cell repertoires in COVID-19. Study background: Spain, Italy and the United States supplied samples that represented acute and convalescent COVID-19. Sample material is recorded as cDNA or gDNA derived from T cells, B-cell-depleted T cells, or PBMCs.

TCRdb keeps only in-frame clones here, not all; method: immunoSEQ multiplex PCR. Of about 380,000 clones listed, about 90% are singletons. Looked up from germline, CDR1 is LNHDA and CDR2 is SQIVND (reference sequence). The ends lost 0 bases at V and 4 bases at J; junction bases unmatched: 2. CDR3 length equals 16 residues. Recruits, aged roughly 18 to 89 years, lived in 24 US areas. This chain uses TRBV19 with TRBJ1-6, with TRBD1 identical over 8 bases. Sequenced material: PBMCs or T cells enriched from blood (not recorded which). This clonotype originated in a woman under 40 who had recovered from COVID-19. The CDR3 is CASSIEGQGYNSPLHF. The CDR3 DNA follows: TGTGCCAGTAGTATAGAAGGACAGGGATATAATTCACCCCTCCACTTT.